This T cell receptor beta chain was identified in a study of T cell responses to AZD1222 COVID-19 vaccine. Study outcomes and limitations: The span of vaccine-associated CD4 TCRs extended across spike, with dominance at 160-218 and 743-854. An increase in Spike-specific TCR breadth and depth was observed after two AZD1222 doses. Of the AZD1222 recipients, only five to seven were seropositive at baseline. Mostly white British, mostly female donors; authors suggested clonal diversity may be underestimated.

Germline CDR1 is SGHRS and CDR2 is YFSETQ. This CDR3 has 14 amino acids. The V and J ends lost 4 bases and 1 base, in that order; junction bases with no gene match: 2. TCRdb's copy holds only in-frame clones and misses some; the assay was immunoSEQ multiplex PCR. The sample consists of about 180,000 clones, 85% to 95% of them appearing once. This clone was detected a few times. What it binds is not known. The receptor's source is an adult who received the AZD1222 COVID-19 vaccine. The chain uses TRBV5-1 and TRBJ2-3; 8 bases agree with TRBD1. The source material was peripheral blood, sampled 28 days after the second AZD1222 dose. The CDR3 is CASSTDRGTDTQYF. CDR3 coding DNA: TGCGCCAGCAGCACGGACAGGGGCACAGATACGCAGTATTTT.